The clone carrying this TCR beta chain was seen a single time. Its antigen is unknown. V was pared by 5 bases and J by 7 bases, with 21 bases between. The germline V gene has CDR1 MDHEN and CDR2 SYDVKM. The CDR3 spans 15 residues. Libraries were prepared by immunoSEQ multiplex PCR; TCRdb keeps only in-frame clonotypes and omits some of them. In the table there are more than 95,000 clones, around 84% of which are singletons. Collection occurred without any documented infections or immune events in donors. The data stem from a study of identifying expanded T cells in peripheral blood. Whole-study findings and limits: Differentially abundant clones: around 1.2 between replicates, about 15 at approximately 13 days, 19 at four.

The sequenced material came from blood. This chain uses TRBV28 with TRBJ2-7, with D possibly matching TRBD2 (6 bases). This clonotype was obtained from a person aged 18 to 75 in good health. CDR3 amino acids: CASSQRYGGTPEQYF. The CDR3 coding sequence is TGTGCCAGCAGTCAAAGATACGGAGGGACTCCGGAGCAGTACTTC.